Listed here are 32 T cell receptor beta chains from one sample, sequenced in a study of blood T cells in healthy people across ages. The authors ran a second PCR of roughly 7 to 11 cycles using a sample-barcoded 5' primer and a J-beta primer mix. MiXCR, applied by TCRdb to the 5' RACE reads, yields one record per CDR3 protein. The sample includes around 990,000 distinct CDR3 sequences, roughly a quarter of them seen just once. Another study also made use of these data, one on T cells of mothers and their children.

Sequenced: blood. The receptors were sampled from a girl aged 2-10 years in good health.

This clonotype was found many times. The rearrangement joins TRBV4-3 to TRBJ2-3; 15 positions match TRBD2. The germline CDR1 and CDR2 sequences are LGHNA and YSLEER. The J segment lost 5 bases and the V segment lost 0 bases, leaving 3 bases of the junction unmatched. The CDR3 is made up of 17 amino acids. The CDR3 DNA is TGCGCCAGCAGCCAAGAAGGGACTAGCGGGGGGAGAGATACGCAGTATTTT. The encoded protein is CASSQEGTSGGRDTQYF.

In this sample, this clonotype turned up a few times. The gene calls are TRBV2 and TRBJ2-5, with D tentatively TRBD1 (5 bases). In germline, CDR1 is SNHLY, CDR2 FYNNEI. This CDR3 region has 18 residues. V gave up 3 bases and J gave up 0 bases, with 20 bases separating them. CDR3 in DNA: TGTGCCAGCAGTGATGTCCTTACAGAGACAGAGAACCAAGAGACCCAGTACTTC. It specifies CASSDVLTETENQETQYF.

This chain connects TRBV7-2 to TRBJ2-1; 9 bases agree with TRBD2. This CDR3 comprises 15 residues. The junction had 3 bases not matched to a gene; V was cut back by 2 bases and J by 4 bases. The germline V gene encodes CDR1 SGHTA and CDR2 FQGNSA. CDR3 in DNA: TGTGCCAGCAGCTTACGGCGGGGGGGGTACAATGAGCAGTTCTTC. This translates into CASSLRRGGYNEQFF.

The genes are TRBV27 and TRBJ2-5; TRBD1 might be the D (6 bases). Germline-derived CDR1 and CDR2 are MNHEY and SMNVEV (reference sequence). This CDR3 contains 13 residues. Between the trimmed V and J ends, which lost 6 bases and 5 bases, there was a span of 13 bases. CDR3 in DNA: TGTGCCAGCAGGGAACAGGGCCCGGAGACCCAGTACTTC. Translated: CASREQGPETQYF.

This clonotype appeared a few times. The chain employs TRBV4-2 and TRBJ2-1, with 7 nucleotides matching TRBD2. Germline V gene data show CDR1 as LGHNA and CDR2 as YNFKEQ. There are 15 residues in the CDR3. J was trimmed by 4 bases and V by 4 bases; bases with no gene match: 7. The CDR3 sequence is CASSPRASGYNEQFF. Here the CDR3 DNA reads TGTGCCAGCAGCCCTCGGGCTAGCGGATACAATGAGCAGTTCTTC.

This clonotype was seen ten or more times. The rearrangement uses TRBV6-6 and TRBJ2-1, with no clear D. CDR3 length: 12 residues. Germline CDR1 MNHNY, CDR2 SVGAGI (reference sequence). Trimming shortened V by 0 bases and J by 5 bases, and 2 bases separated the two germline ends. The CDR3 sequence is CASSYSDNEQFF. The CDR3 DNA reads TGTGCCAGCAGTTACTCTGACAATGAGCAGTTCTTC.

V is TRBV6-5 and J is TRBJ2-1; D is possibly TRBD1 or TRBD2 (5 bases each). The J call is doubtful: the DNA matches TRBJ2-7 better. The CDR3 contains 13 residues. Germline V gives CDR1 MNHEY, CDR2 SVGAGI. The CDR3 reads CARGTPPSYEQYF. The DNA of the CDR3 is TGTGCCAGGGGGACCCCTCCGTCCTACGAGCAGTACTTC.

CDR3 nucleotides: TGTGCCAGCAGCCCGCAGGGTGTTTACGAGCAGTACTTC. Amino acid sequence: CASSPQGVYEQYF. The chain combines TRBV7-9 with TRBJ2-7, with a tentative D call TRBD1 (5 bases). V lost 5 bases to trimming and J lost 4 bases, with 12 bases between them. CDR3 length equals 13 residues. Per the germline V gene, CDR1 is SEHNR and CDR2 is FQNEAQ (reference sequence). Complete variable domain (other parts from reference TRBV7-9 and TRBJ2-7): DTGVSQNPRHKITKRGQNVTFRCDPISEHNRLYWYRQTLGQGPEFLTYFQNEAQLEKSRLLSDRFSAERPKGSFSTLEIQRTEQGDSAMYLCASSPQGVYEQYFGPGTRLTVT.

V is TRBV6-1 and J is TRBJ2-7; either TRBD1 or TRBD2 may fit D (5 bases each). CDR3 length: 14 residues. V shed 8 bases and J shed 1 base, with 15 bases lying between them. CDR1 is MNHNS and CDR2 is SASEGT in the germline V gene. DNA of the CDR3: TGTGCCAGCGGGACGAGTATTCCATCCTACGAGCAGTACTTC. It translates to CASGTSIPSYEQYF.

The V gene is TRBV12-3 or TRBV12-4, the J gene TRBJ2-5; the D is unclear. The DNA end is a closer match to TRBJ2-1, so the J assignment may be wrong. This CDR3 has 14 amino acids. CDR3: CASTPGSSYNEQFF. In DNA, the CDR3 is TGTGCCAGCACCCCGGGTAGCTCCTACAATGAGCAGTTCTTC.

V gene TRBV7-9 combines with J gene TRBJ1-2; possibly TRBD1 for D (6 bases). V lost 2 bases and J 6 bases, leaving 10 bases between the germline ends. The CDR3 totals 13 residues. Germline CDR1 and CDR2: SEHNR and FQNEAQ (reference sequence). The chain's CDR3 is CASSLPGEHGYTF. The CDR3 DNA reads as TGTGCCAGCAGCTTACCAGGGGAGCATGGCTACACCTTC.

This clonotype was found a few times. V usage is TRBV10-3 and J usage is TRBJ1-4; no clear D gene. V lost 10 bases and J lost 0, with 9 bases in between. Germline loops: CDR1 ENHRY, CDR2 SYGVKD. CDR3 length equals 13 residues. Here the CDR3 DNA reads TGTGCCACCGGACCATCAACTAATGAAAAACTGTTTTTT. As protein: CATGPSTNEKLFF.

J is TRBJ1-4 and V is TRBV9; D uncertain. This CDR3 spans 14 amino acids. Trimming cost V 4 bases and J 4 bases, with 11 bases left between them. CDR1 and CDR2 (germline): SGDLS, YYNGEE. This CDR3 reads CASSRDGNNEKLFF. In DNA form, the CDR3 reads TGTGCCAGCAGCCGCGACGGAAATAATGAAAAACTGTTTTTT.

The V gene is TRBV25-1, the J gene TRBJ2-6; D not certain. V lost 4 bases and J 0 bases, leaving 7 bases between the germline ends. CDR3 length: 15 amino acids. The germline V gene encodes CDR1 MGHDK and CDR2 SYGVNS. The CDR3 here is CASSGSFSGANVLTF. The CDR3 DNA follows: TGTGCCAGCAGTGGTTCTTTCTCTGGGGCCAACGTCCTGACTTTC.

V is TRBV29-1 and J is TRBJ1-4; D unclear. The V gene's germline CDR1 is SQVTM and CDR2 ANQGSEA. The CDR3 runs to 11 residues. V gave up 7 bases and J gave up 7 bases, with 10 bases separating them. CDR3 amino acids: CSARSSEKLFF. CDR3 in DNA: TGCAGCGCCCGATCGAGTGAAAAACTGTTTTTT.

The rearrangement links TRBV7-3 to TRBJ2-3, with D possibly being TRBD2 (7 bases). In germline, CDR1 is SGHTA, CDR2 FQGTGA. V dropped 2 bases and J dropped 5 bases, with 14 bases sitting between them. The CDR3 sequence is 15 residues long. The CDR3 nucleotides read TGTGCCAGCAGCTTAGGGGGGGCGCGGGGAGATACGCAGTATTTT. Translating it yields CASSLGGARGDTQYF.

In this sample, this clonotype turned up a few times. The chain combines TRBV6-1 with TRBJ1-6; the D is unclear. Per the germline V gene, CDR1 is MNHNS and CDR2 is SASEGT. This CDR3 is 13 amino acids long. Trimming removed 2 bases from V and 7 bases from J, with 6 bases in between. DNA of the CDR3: TGTGCCAGCAGTGAATGGGGAAATTCACCCCTCCACTTT. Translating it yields CASSEWGNSPLHF.

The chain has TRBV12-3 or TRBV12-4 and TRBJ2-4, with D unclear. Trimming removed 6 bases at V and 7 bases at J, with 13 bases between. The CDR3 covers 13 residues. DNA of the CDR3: TGTGCCAGCAGCCCGAGCCTCTGGAACATTCAGTACTTC. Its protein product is CASSPSLWNIQYF.

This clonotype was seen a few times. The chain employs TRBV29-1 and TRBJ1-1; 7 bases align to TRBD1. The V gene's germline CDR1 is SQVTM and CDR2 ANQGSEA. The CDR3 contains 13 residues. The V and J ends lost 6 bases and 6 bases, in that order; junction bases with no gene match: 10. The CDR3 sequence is CSVLTGSGAEAFF. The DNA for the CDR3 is TGCAGCGTCCTGACAGGGAGCGGGGCTGAAGCTTTCTTT. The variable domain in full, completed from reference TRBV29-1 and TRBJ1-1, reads SAVISQKPSRDICQRGTSLTIQCQVDSQVTMMFWYRQQPGQSLTLIATANQGSEATYESGFVIDKFPISRPNLTFSTLTVSNMSPEDSSIYLCSVLTGSGAEAFFGQGTRLTVV.

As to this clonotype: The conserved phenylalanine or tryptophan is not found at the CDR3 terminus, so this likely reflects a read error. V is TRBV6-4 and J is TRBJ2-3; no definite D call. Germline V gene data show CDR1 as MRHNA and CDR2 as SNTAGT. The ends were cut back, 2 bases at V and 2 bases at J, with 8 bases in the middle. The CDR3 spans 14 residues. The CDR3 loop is CASSDGDHTDTQYL. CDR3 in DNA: TGTGCCAGCAGTGACGGAGATCACACAGATACGCAGTATCTT.

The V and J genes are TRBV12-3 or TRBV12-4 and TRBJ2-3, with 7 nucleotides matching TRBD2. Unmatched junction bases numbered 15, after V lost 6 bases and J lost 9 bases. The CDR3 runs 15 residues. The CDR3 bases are TGTGCCAGCAGCGAAGCTAGGACGGGAGGTTTAACGCAGTATTTT. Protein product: CASSEARTGGLTQYF.

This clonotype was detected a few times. The CDR3, as DNA: TGTGCCAGCAGCCAAGCCGACATGCTTGGGAACACTGAAGCTTTCTTT. Its protein product is CASSQADMLGNTEAFF. The chain recombines TRBV4-2 with TRBJ1-1; D is unresolved. The CDR3 runs to 16 residues. The V gene lost 1 base and the J gene lost 1 base, with 13 bases spanning the gap. CDR1 and CDR2 from the germline V gene are LGHNA and YNFKEQ.

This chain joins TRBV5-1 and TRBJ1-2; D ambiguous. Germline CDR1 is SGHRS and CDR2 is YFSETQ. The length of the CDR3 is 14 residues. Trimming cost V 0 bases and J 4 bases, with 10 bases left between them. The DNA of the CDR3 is TGCGCCAGCAGCTTGGAGGAGCCTCGCTATGGCTACACCTTC. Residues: CASSLEEPRYGYTF.

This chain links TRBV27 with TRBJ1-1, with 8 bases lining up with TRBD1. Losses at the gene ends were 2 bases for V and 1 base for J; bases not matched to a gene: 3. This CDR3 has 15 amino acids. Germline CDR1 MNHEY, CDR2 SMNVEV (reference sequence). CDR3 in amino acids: CASSLIRGRNTEAFF. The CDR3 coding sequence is TGTGCCAGCAGTTTAATCAGGGGGCGGAACACTGAAGCTTTCTTT.

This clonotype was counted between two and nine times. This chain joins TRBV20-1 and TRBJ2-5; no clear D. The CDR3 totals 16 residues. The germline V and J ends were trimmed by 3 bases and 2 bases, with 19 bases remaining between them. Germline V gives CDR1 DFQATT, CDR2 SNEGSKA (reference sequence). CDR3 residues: CSASVGSQPIQETQYF. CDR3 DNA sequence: TGCAGTGCTAGCGTTGGAAGCCAACCGATTCAAGAGACCCAGTACTTC.

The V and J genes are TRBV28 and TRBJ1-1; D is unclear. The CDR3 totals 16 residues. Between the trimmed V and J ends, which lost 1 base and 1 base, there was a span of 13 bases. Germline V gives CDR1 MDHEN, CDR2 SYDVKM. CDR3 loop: CASSLLVDTSNTEAFF. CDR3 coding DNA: TGTGCCAGCAGTTTATTGGTAGACACCTCGAACACTGAAGCTTTCTTT.

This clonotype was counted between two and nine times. CDR3 nucleotides: TGTGCCAGCAGCTCGGGACTAGCGGGGGGGGTGGAGACCCAGTACTTC. Translated, it gives CASSSGLAGGVETQYF. V gene TRBV7-2 combines with J gene TRBJ2-5; 16 bases match TRBD2. V was clipped by 4 bases and J by 5 bases; unmatched bases: 4. The CDR3 sequence is 16 residues long. Germline V CDR1 and CDR2: SGHTA, FQGNSA. Together with reference TRBV7-2 and TRBJ2-5, the CDR3 gives the full variable domain: GAGVSQSPSNKVTEKGKDVELRCDPISGHTALYWYRQSLGQGLEFLIYFQGNSAPDKSGLPSDRFSAERTGGSVSTLTIQRTQQEDSAVYLCASSSGLAGGVETQYFGPGTRLLVL.

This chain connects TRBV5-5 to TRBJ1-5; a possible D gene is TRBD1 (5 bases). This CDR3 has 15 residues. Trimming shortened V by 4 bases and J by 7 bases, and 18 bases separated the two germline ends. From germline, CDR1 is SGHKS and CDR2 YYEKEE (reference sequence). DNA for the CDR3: TGTGCCAGCAGCCTCCCCGGGGGGTGGGAACAGCCCCAGCATTTT. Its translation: CASSLPGGWEQPQHF.

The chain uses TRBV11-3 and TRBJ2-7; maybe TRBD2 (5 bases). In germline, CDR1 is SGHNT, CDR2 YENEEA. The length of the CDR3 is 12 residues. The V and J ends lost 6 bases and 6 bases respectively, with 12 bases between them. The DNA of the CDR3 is TGTGCCAGCAGGGGATTGGGGAGCGAGCAGTACTTC. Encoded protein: CASRGLGSEQYF. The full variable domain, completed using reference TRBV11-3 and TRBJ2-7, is EAGVVQSPRYKIIEKKQPVAFWCNPISGHNTLYWYLQNLGQGPELLIRYENEEAVDDSQLPKDRFSAERLKGVDSTLKIQPAELGDSAVYLCASRGLGSEQYFGPGTRLTVT.

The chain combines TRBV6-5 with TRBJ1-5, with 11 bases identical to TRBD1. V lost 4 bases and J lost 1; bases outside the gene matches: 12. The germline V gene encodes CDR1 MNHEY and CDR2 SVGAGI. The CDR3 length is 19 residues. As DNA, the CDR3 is TGTGCCAGCAGTTTCAAGGGACAGGGGGTTTTTAGGAGCAATCAGCCCCAGCATTTT. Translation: CASSFKGQGVFRSNQPQHF.

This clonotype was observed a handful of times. CDR3 residues: CASSDFPYEQYF. The CDR3 coding sequence is TGTGCCAGCAGTGACTTCCCGTACGAGCAGTACTTC. V gene TRBV6-1 combines with J gene TRBJ2-7; D is unclear. Germline CDR1 reads MNHNS; CDR2 reads SASEGT. This CDR3 is built from 12 residues. V lost 3 bases, J lost 4 bases, and 7 bases lay in between.

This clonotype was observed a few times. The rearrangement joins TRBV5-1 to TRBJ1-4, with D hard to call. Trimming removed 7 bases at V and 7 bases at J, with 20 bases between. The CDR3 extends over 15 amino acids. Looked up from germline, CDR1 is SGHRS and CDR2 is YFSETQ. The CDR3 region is CASALNQAVAEKLFF. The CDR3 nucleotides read TGCGCCAGCGCTTTGAACCAGGCAGTCGCTGAAAAACTGTTTTTT.